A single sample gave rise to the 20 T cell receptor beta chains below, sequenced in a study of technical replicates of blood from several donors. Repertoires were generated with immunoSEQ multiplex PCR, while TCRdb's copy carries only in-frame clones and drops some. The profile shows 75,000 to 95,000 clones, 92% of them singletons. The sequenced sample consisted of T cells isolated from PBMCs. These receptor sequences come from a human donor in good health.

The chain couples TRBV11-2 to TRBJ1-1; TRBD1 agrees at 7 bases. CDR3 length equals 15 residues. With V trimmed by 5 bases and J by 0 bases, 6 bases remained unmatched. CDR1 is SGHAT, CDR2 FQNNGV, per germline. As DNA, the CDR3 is TGTGCCAGCAGCATAAGACAGGGAGTGAACACTGAAGCTTTCTTT. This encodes CASSIRQGVNTEAFF.

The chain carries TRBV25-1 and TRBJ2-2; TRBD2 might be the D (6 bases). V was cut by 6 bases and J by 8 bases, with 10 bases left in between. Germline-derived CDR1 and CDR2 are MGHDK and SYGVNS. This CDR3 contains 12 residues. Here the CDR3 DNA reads TGTGCCAGCAGACCTAGCGTAGGGGAGCTGTTTTTT. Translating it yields CASRPSVGELFF.

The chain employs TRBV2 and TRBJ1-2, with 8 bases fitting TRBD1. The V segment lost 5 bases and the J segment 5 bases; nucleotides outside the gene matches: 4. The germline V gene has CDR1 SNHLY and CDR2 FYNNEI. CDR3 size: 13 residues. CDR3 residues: CASSTRTGYGYTF. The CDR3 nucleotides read TGTGCCAGCAGTACCCGGACAGGGTATGGCTACACCTTC.

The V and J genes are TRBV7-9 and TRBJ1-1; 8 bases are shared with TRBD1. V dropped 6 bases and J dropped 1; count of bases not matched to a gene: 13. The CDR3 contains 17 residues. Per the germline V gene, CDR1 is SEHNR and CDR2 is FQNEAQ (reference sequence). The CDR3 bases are TGTGCCAGCAGACCTCGGACAGGGAGGGAGGGGAACACTGAAGCTTTCTTT. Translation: CASRPRTGREGNTEAFF.

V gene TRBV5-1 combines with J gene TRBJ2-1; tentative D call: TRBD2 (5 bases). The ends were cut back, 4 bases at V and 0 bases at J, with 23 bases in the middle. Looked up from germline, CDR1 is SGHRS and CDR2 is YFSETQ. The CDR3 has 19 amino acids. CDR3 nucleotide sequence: TGCGCCAGCAGCGACCTCGGACCAGGACTCAAAAACTCCTACAATGAGCAGTTCTTC. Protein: CASSDLGPGLKNSYNEQFF.

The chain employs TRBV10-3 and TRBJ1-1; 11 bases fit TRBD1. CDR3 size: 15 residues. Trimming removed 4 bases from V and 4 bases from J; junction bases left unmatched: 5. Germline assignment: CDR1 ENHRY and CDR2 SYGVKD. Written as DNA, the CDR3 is TGTGCCATCAGTGGGGGACAGGGGGGGGGCACTGAAGCTTTCTTT. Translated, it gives CAISGGQGGGTEAFF.

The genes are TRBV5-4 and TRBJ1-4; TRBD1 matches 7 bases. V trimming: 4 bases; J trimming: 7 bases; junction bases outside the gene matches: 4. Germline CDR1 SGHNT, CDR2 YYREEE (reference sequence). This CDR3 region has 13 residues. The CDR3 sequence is CASSVGQFEKLFF. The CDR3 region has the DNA TGTGCCAGCAGCGTGGGACAGTTTGAAAAACTGTTTTTT.

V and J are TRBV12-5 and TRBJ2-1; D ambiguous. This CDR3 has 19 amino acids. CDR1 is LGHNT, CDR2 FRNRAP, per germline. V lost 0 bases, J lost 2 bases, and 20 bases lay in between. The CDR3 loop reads CASGLVLGRFTAAYNEQFF. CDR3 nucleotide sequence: TGTGCTAGTGGTTTGGTACTCGGTCGTTTTACCGCGGCCTACAATGAGCAGTTCTTC.

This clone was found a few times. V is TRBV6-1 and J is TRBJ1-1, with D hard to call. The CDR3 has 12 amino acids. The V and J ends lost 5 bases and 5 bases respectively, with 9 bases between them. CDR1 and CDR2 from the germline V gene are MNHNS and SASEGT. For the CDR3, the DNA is TGTGCCAGCAGTCTGCGGGTGACTGAAGCTTTCTTT. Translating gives CASSLRVTEAFF.

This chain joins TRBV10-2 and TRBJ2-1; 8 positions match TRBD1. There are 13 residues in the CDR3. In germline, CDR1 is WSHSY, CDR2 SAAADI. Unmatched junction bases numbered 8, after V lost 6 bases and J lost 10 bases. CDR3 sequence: CASRGQASMEQFF. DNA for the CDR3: TGCGCCAGCAGGGGACAGGCGTCGATGGAGCAGTTCTTC.

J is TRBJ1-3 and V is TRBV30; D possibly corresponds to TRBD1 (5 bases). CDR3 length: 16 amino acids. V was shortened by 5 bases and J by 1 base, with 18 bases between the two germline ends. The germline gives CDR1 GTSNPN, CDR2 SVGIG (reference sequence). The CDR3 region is CAWGGGKLISGNTIYF. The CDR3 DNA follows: TGTGCCTGGGGGGGAGGCAAACTCATATCTGGAAACACCATATATTTT.

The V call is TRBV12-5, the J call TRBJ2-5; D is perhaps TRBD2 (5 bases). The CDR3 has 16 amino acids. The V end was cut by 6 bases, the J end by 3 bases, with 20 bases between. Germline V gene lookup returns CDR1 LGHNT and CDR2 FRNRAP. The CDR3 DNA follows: TGTGCTAGTGGAAATTTAGGCGGGCTGGTAAAAGAGACCCAGTACTTC. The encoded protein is CASGNLGGLVKETQYF.

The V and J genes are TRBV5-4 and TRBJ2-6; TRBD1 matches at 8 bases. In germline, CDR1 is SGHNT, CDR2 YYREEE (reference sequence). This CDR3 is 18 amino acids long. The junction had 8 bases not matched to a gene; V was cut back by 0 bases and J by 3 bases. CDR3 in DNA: TGTGCCAGCAGCTTGGTCGGACAGGGAAACTTTGGGGCCAACGTCCTGACTTTC. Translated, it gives CASSLVGQGNFGANVLTF.

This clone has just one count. This CDR3 is CASSPQNPGQTPYYGYTF. Here the CDR3 DNA reads TGTGCCAGCTCACCACAAAATCCGGGACAGACTCCCTACTATGGCTACACCTTC. The genes are TRBV18 and TRBJ1-2; the match to TRBD1 covers 7 bases. V shed 1 base, J shed 3 bases, and the junction held 14 bases outside the gene matches. From germline, CDR1 is KGHSH and CDR2 LQKENI. The CDR3 is 18 amino acids.

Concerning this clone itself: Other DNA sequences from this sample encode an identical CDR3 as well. The CDR3 spells CASSLVGETQYF. Here the CDR3 DNA reads TGCGCCAGCAGCTTGGTGGGCGAGACCCAGTACTTC. The V and J genes are TRBV5-1 and TRBJ2-5; no clear D gene. Trimming pared 0 bases from V and 5 bases from J, leaving 5 bases between. Germline CDR1 is SGHRS and CDR2 is YFSETQ. The CDR3 is made up of 12 amino acids.

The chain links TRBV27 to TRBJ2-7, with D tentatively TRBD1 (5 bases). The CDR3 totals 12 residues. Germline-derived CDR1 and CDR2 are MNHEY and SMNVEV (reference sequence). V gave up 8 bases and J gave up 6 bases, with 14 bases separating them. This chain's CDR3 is CASGSGITEQYF. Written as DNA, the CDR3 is TGTGCCAGCGGATCAGGGATTACCGAGCAGTACTTC.

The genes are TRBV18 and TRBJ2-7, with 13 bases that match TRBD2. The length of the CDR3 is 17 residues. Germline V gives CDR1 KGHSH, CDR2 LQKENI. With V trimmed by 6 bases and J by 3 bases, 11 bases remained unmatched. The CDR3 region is CASSSGTSGAVDYEQYF. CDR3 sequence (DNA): TGTGCCAGCTCGTCCGGGACTAGCGGGGCCGTGGACTACGAGCAGTACTTC.

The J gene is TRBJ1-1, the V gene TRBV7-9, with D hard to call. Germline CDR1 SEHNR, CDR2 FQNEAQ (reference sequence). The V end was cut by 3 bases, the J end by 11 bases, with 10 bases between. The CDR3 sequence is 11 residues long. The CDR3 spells CASSFLDRAFF. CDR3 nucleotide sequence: TGTGCCAGCAGCTTCCTAGACCGGGCTTTCTTT.

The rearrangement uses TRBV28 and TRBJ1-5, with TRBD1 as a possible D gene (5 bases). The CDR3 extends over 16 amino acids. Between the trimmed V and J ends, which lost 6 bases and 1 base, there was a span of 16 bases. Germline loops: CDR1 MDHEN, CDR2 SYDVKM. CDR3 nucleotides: TGTGCCAGCAGCCGGACTCAGGGAGGCAGCAATCAGCCCCAGCATTTT. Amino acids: CASSRTQGGSNQPQHF.

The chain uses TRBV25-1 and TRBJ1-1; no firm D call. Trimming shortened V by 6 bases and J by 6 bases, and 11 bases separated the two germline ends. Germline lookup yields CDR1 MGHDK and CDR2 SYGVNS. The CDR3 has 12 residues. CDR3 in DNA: TGTGCCAGCAGCCGAGGAAGGTCTGAAGCTTTCTTT. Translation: CASSRGRSEAFF.